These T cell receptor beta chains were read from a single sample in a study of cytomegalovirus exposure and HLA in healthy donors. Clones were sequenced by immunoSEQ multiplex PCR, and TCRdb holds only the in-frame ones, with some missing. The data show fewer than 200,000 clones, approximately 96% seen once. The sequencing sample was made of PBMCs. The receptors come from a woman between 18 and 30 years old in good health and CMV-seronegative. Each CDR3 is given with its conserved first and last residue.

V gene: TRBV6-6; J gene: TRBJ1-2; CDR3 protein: CASSYRQGHYGYTF
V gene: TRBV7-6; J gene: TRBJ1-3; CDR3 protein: CASSGGTGNGNTIYF
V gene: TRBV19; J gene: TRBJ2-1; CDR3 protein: CASSILGLAGGSSYNEQFF
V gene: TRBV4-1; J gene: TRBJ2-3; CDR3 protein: CASSQDQNTDTQYF
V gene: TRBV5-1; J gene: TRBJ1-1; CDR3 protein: CASSSQGGDTEAFF
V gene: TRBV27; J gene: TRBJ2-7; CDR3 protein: CASSFRDRAYEQYF
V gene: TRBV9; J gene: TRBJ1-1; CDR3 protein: CASSVVRLGRGGNTEAFF
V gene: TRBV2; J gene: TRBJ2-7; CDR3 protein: CASRPLGSREYEQYF
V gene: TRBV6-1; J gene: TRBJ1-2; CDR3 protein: CASSVDSPYGYTF
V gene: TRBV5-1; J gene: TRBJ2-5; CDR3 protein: CASSPGLAGGPIQETQYF
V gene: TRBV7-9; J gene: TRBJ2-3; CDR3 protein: CASSLVSGATDTQYF
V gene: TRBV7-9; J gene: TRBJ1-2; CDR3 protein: CASSLRGNGPPGYTF
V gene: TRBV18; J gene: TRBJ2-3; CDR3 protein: CASSPSGVLTDTQYF
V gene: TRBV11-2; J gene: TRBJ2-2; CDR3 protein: CASSLGGHNTGELFF
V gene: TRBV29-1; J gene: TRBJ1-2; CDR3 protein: CSVNDLPGLKTHGYTF
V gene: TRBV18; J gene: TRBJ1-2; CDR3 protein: CASSPSGGPSNYGYTF
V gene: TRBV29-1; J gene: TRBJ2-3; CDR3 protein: CSVEPGGPDTQYF
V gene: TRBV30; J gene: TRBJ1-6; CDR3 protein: CAWSGQPYNSPLHF
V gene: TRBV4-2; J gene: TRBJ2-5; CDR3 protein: CASSLAGGRAETQYF
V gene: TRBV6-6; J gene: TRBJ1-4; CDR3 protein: CASMTGWGEKLFF
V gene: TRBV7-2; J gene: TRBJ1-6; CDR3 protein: CASSLVRVENSPLHF
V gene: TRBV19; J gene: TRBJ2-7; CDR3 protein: CASSNRDRGYEQYF
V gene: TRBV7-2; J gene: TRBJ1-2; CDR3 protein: CASSTGTGGSYGYTF
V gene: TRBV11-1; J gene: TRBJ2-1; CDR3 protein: CASSLGRQGIRDEQFF